The subject of this entry is one TCR beta chain. The time point is: newly diagnosed GD, antithyroid drugs for less than 3 months. Scientists built the TCR library using RNA that was extracted from PBMCs. The TCR beta library used iRepertoire HTBI primers with Arm-PCR amplification of CDR3. MiXCR, applied by TCRdb to the multiplex PCR reads, yields one record per CDR3 protein. Among hundreds of thousands of distinct CDR3 sequences listed, roughly 15% were seen once. This record comes from a study of regulatory T cells in long-lasting Graves disease. The CDR3 loop spans 14 amino acids. Between the trimmed V and J ends, which lost 5 bases and 0 bases, there was a span of 14 bases. CDR1 is GTSNPN, CDR2 SVGIG, per germline (reference sequence). The data also belong to a second study, concerning T cells in Graves' hyperthyroidism and ophthalmopathy. That study reports: Before onset, by a median of approximately 6.2 months, the model predicted ophthalmopathy.

The rearrangement uses TRBV30 and TRBJ2-7; possible D gene TRBD2, 5 bases. Sequences were derived from peripheral blood mononuclear cells (PBMCs), sampled at new diagnosis, from a patient treated with antithyroid drugs. This receptor was obtained from a woman in her 30s with Graves disease. The CDR3 sequence is CAWSRPGSSYEQYF. The CDR3 DNA sequence: TGTGCCTGGTCACGTCCGGGGAGCTCCTACGAGCAGTACTTC.